The entry below describes one TCR beta chain. The CDR3 extends over 17 amino acids. CDR1 is SEHNR, CDR2 FQNEAQ, per germline (reference sequence). Trimming took off 5 bases at V and 2 bases at J, with 18 bases between the two ends. This specimen comes from a study of cytomegalovirus exposure and HLA in healthy donors. The PCR employed 60 Vbeta primers together with 13 Jbeta primers. Method: immunoSEQ multiplex PCR; TCRdb's copy keeps in-frame clones and lacks some. The repertoire holds roughly 200,000 clones, with 70% to 80% as singletons. The sequenced sample was PBMCs. This TCR was recovered from a woman aged 60-70 years in good health and CMV-seropositive. The genes are TRBV7-9 and TRBJ2-2; possible D gene TRBD1, 6 bases. The CDR3: CASSRSVTGPNTGELFF. The CDR3 region has the DNA TGTGCCAGCAGCCGATCCGTGACAGGCCCTAACACCGGGGAGCTGTTTTTT.